The source of this T cell receptor (beta chain) is a study of shared clonotypes between healthy human individuals. The CDR3 contains 15 residues. Trimming cost V 6 bases and J 10 bases; bases outside gene matches: 12. Germline loops: CDR1 MDHEN, CDR2 SYDVKM. Measured with immunoSEQ multiplex PCR; TCRdb has only the in-frame clones, and not every one. In the table there are about 520,000 clones, 90% to 97% of which are singletons. Recent acute infections and vaccinations were absent in the healthy HIV-negative adult donors. All donors were Caucasian adults living in Nashville, Tennessee. The gene calls are TRBV28 and TRBJ2-1, with TRBD1 matching over 10 bases. Sequenced input: naive CD4+ T cells sorted from blood. Subset indicated: CD45RA+ positively selected. The receptor's source is a woman younger than 45 in good health. The CDR3 here is CASSTGTGVRGEQFF. The CDR3 bases are TGTGCCAGCAGCACCGGGACAGGGGTCCGGGGGGAGCAGTTCTTC.